This entry lists 4 T cell receptor beta chains sequenced from one sample in a study of control samples from healthy donors and cancer patients. Clones were sequenced by immunoSEQ multiplex PCR, and TCRdb holds only the in-frame ones, with some missing. The data hold about 43,000 clones, with about 94% observed a single time. Sequencing used blood. The receptor source for this set is a man aged 60 to 69 in good health.

CDR3 in DNA: TGTGCCAGCAGAGCCGATTGGGAGACCCAGTACTTC. Translated: CASRADWETQYF. J is TRBJ2-5 and V is TRBV6-5; D gene uncertain. The CDR3 covers 12 residues. Germline V CDR1 and CDR2: MNHEY, SVGAGI. V was cut by 6 bases and J by 5 bases, with 10 bases left in between.

The V and J genes are TRBV11-2 and TRBJ1-5; D is possibly TRBD1 (5 bases). Germline V gene data show CDR1 as SGHAT and CDR2 as FQNNGV. V dropped 1 base and J dropped 6 bases, with 16 bases sitting between them. This CDR3 comprises 16 residues. DNA for the CDR3: TGTGCCAGCAGCTTAGCGATGGGACCAGTCGGTCAGCCCCAGCATTTT. Protein: CASSLAMGPVGQPQHF.

The rearrangement uses TRBV19 and TRBJ1-2; 11 nucleotides align to TRBD1. Germline assignment: CDR1 LNHDA and CDR2 SQIVND (reference sequence). V lost 5 bases to trimming and J lost 4 bases; unmatched junction nucleotides: 3. CDR3 size: 14 residues. The CDR3 sequence: CASSAGTGGYGYTF. CDR3 DNA: TGTGCCAGTAGTGCCGGGACAGGGGGCTATGGCTACACCTTC. The full variable domain, completed using reference TRBV19 and TRBJ1-2, is DGGITQSPKYLFRKEGQNVTLSCEQNLNHDAMYWYRQDPGQGLRLIYYSQIVNDFQKGDIAEGYSVSREKKESFPLTVTSAQKNPTAFYLCASSAGTGGYGYTFGSGTRLTVV.

This CDR3 is CASSTDQKPLHF. The CDR3 DNA reads as TGTGCCAGCAGTACGGACCAGAAACCCCTCCACTTT. V and J are TRBV6-5 and TRBJ1-6; unclear D gene. There are 12 residues in the CDR3. In germline, CDR1 is MNHEY, CDR2 SVGAGI. V was clipped by 5 bases and J by 12 bases, with 11 bases between them.